Each of the 28 T cell receptor beta chains below was sequenced from the same sample in a study of blood T cell repertoires in COVID-19. Measured with immunoSEQ multiplex PCR; TCRdb has only the in-frame clones, and not every one. The profile shows 250,000 to 350,000 clones, about 90% of them singletons. The sequenced sample was peripheral blood. The receptors stem from a woman in her twenties or thirties with COVID-19, enrolled during active disease.

The V call is TRBV14, the J call TRBJ2-3; 10 nucleotides align to TRBD2. Germline V CDR1 and CDR2: SGHDN, FVKESK. The CDR3 totals 16 residues. V shed 1 base and J 2 bases; nucleotides not matched to a gene: 3. CDR3 amino acids: CASSQGLAGDTDTQYF. Here the CDR3 DNA reads TGTGCCAGCAGCCAAGGCCTAGCGGGAGACACAGATACGCAGTATTTT.

This clone was counted once. V gene TRBV2 combines with J gene TRBJ2-1; TRBD1 is a possible D gene (5 bases). Germline CDR1 and CDR2: SNHLY and FYNNEI. This CDR3 spans 15 amino acids. The ends were cut back, 4 bases at V and 7 bases at J, with 17 bases in the middle. CDR3 sequence reads: CASSAVLAAGNEQFF. The CDR3 DNA is TGTGCCAGCAGTGCCGTGTTGGCCGCAGGGAATGAGCAGTTCTTC.

The chain employs TRBV4-1 and TRBJ2-7, with unresolved D. The CDR3 length is 11 residues. Germline-derived CDR1 and CDR2 are MGHRA and YSYEKL. V lost 3 bases to trimming and J lost 5 bases, with 5 bases between them. The CDR3 reads CASSQRNEQYF. The CDR3, as DNA: TGCGCCAGCAGCCAGAGGAACGAGCAGTACTTC.

This clone was detected only once. This chain connects TRBV5-1 to TRBJ1-1; 7 nucleotides line up with TRBD1. The CDR3 loop spans 15 amino acids. Germline V lookup: CDR1 SGHRS, CDR2 YFSETQ. With 7 bases clipped from V and 0 bases from J, the junction kept 9 bases outside the gene matches. The CDR3: CASQREGQMNTEAFF. The CDR3 nucleotides read TGCGCCAGCCAGCGGGAGGGACAGATGAACACTGAAGCTTTCTTT.

This clone has a handful of counts. The V and J genes are TRBV3-1 (or the pseudogene TRBV3-2) and TRBJ1-1; no definite D call. CDR3 length: 15 residues. Germline V gene sequence: CDR1 LGHDT, CDR2 YNNKEL (reference sequence). V dropped 0 bases and J dropped 10 bases, with 18 bases sitting between them. In DNA form, the CDR3 reads TGTGCCAGCAGCCAAGAAGGAGAGGGCCCTCGGGGAGCTTTCTTT. The encoded protein is CASSQEGEGPRGAFF.

The chain recombines TRBV5-1 with TRBJ2-1, with TRBD2 identical over 7 bases. The ends lost 4 bases at V and 0 bases at J; junction bases unmatched: 4. This CDR3 is 15 amino acids long. CDR1 is SGHRS and CDR2 is YFSETQ in the germline V gene. CDR3 sequence (DNA): TGCGCCAGCAGCCCAGCGGGGAGCTCCTACAATGAGCAGTTCTTC. It codes for CASSPAGSSYNEQFF.

The V and J genes are TRBV29-1 and TRBJ2-1; TRBD2 aligns across 8 bases. The V segment lost 3 bases and the J segment 7 bases; nucleotides outside the gene matches: 5. CDR3 length equals 13 residues. Germline values: CDR1 SQVTM, CDR2 ANQGSEA. CDR3 residues: CSVDSVAGNEQFF. CDR3 nucleotide sequence: TGCAGCGTTGACTCGGTAGCGGGGAATGAGCAGTTCTTC.

The V and J genes are TRBV5-1 and TRBJ2-3; 7 nucleotides match TRBD1. V was clipped by 3 bases and J by 6 bases; unmatched bases: 1. The CDR3 length is 12 residues. From germline, CDR1 is SGHRS and CDR2 YFSETQ. In nucleotides, the CDR3 is TGCGCCAGCAGCTGGGACAGCGATACGCAGTATTTT. Its protein is CASSWDSDTQYF.

The CDR3 reads CASSPHGRGRGNYGYTF. CDR3 DNA: TGTGCCAGCAGCCCCCATGGCAGGGGACGGGGCAACTATGGCTACACCTTC. This rearrangement joins TRBV3-1 (or the pseudogene TRBV3-2) to TRBJ1-2; D is possibly TRBD1 (6 bases). The CDR3 runs to 17 residues. Germline assignment: CDR1 LGHDT and CDR2 YNNKEL (reference sequence). V lost 4 bases and J 2 bases, leaving 20 bases between the germline ends.

DNA of the CDR3: TGTGCCAGCAGTTCGACCAGGACAGCGGCCGGCGATCAGCCCCAGCATTTT. Translation: CASSSTRTAAGDQPQHF. V gene TRBV28 combines with J gene TRBJ1-5; D perhaps matches TRBD1 (6 bases). Trimming took off 4 bases at V and 5 bases at J, with 21 bases between the two ends. From germline, CDR1 is MDHEN and CDR2 SYDVKM. The CDR3 is made up of 17 amino acids.

J is TRBJ2-7 and V is TRBV7-2; no firm D call. V was trimmed by 2 bases and J by 0 bases, leaving 8 bases between them. From germline, CDR1 is SGHTA and CDR2 FQGNSA. This CDR3 contains 14 residues. CDR3: CASSLRSVSYEQYF. Written as DNA, the CDR3 is TGTGCCAGCAGCTTACGTTCAGTCTCCTACGAGCAGTACTTC.

This clone showed up just a few times. The genes are TRBV7-8 and TRBJ2-2; tentatively, D is TRBD2 (6 bases). CDR1 is SGHVS, CDR2 FQNEAQ, per germline. The CDR3 runs to 15 residues. The V end was cut by 0 bases, the J end by 4 bases, with 9 bases between. The CDR3 coding sequence is TGTGCCAGCAGCTTAGCTCTGCGGGGCACCGGGGAGCTGTTTTTT. Its protein is CASSLALRGTGELFF.

V usage is TRBV24-1 and J usage is TRBJ2-7; maybe TRBD2 (5 bases). The CDR3 sequence is 11 residues long. Germline CDR1 is KGHDR and CDR2 is SFDVKD. The ends were cut back, 5 bases at V and 4 bases at J, with 5 bases in the middle. The CDR3: CATSAGYEQYF. Written as DNA, the CDR3 is TGTGCCACCAGTGCGGGGTACGAGCAGTACTTC.

This chain joins TRBV6-5 and TRBJ1-6, with 10 bases lining up with TRBD1. Germline CDR1 MNHEY, CDR2 SVGAGI. The trim removed 6 bases at V and 9 bases at J, leaving 5 bases unmatched. There are 14 residues in the CDR3. The CDR3 sequence is CASRGQGSGSPLHF. The CDR3 DNA reads TGTGCCAGCAGGGGACAGGGGAGCGGTTCACCCCTCCACTTT.

This clone was recorded only once. The genes are TRBV10-1 and TRBJ1-1, with 10 bases identical to TRBD1. Germline V gene sequence: CDR1 WNHNN, CDR2 SYGVQD (reference sequence). CDR3 length: 15 residues. With V trimmed by 2 bases and J by 6 bases, 6 bases remained unmatched. The CDR3 DNA reads as TGCGCCAGCAGTGAGAATCCTGGGACAGGGGCTGAAGCTTTCTTT. Its protein is CASSENPGTGAEAFF.

The chain couples TRBV29-1 to TRBJ2-5, with D possibly matching TRBD2 (6 bases). The CDR3 has 16 residues. The V end was cut by 2 bases, the J end by 5 bases, with 21 bases between. Germline lookup yields CDR1 SQVTM and CDR2 ANQGSEA. The CDR3 sequence is CSVEWGWGRSLETQYF. CDR3 DNA: TGCAGCGTTGAATGGGGTTGGGGGAGGTCTTTGGAGACCCAGTACTTC.

The chain employs TRBV19 and TRBJ1-6; D is ambiguous. CDR1 is LNHDA and CDR2 is SQIVND in the germline V gene (reference sequence). The CDR3 contains 13 residues. Trimming shortened V by 4 bases and J by 7 bases, and 8 bases separated the two germline ends. The CDR3 reads CASSTSGNSPLHF. The DNA for the CDR3 is TGTGCCAGTAGTACCAGCGGGAATTCACCCCTCCACTTT.

The chain has TRBV7-6 and TRBJ2-3; 7 bases align to TRBD2. J lost 5 bases, V lost 0 bases, and 5 bases had no gene match. CDR3 length: 15 residues. In germline, CDR1 is SGHVS, CDR2 FNYEAQ. CDR3 sequence reads: CASSLAGGLGDTQYF. The CDR3 coding sequence is TGTGCCAGCAGCTTAGCGGGAGGGCTCGGAGATACGCAGTATTTT.

V and J are TRBV6-1 and TRBJ2-7; 7 positions agree with TRBD2. Germline-derived CDR1 and CDR2 are MNHNS and SASEGT. J gave up 3 bases and V 5 bases, and 13 bases lay outside the gene matches. CDR3 length: 16 residues. The CDR3 loop reads CASSKGLVRNGYEQYF. DNA for the CDR3: TGTGCCAGCAGTAAAGGACTAGTCAGGAACGGCTACGAGCAGTACTTC.

The chain joins TRBV5-4 to TRBJ2-3; 15 bases fit TRBD2. Germline values: CDR1 SGHNT, CDR2 YYREEE (reference sequence). CDR3 size: 16 residues. Germline trimming cut 4 bases from V and 3 bases from J; bases unmatched to any gene: 3. CDR3: CASSRGTSGGTDTQYF. The CDR3 DNA reads TGTGCCAGCAGCCGAGGGACTAGCGGGGGGACAGATACGCAGTATTTT.

CDR3 loop: CASSVEGGDTEAFF. CDR3 sequence (DNA): TGTGCCAGCAGCGTAGAGGGAGGGGACACTGAAGCTTTCTTT. V usage is TRBV9 and J usage is TRBJ1-1, with D possibly matching TRBD1 (5 bases). Trimming took 0 bases from V and 3 from J, leaving 9 bases between them. This CDR3 spans 14 amino acids. Germline V gene data show CDR1 as SGDLS and CDR2 as YYNGEE.

The J gene is TRBJ2-7, the V gene TRBV7-2, with TRBD1 as a possible D gene (5 bases). CDR3 length equals 15 residues. Deletions cut 1 base from V and 2 bases from J, with 12 bases between. CDR1 SGHTA and CDR2 FQGNSA come from the germline V gene. The CDR3 region is CASSLETGATYEQYF. The CDR3, as DNA: TGTGCCAGCAGCTTAGAAACAGGTGCCACCTACGAGCAGTACTTC.

Ten or more counts support this clone. V usage is TRBV19 and J usage is TRBJ1-5, with no clear D. CDR1 is LNHDA, CDR2 SQIVND, per germline (reference sequence). The CDR3 loop spans 13 amino acids. With 3 bases removed from V and 1 base from J, the gap between germline ends came to 4 bases. Here the CDR3 reads CASSMESNQPQHF. DNA of the CDR3: TGTGCCAGTAGTATGGAGAGCAATCAGCCCCAGCATTTT. Filled out from reference TRBV19 and TRBJ1-5, the complete variable domain reads DGGITQSPKYLFRKEGQNVTLSCEQNLNHDAMYWYRQDPGQGLRLIYYSQIVNDFQKGDIAEGYSVSREKKESFPLTVTSAQKNPTAFYLCASSMESNQPQHFGDGTRLSIL.

The CDR3 coding sequence is TGTGCCAGCCAACACGGGGGTTCTAATGAAAAACTGTTTTTT. This gives the protein CASQHGGSNEKLFF. V and J are TRBV19 and TRBJ1-4; D perhaps matches TRBD1 (5 bases). The CDR3 covers 14 residues. Germline values: CDR1 LNHDA, CDR2 SQIVND (reference sequence). V was cut by 9 bases and J by 3 bases, with 14 bases left in between.

The chain is built from TRBV4-1 and TRBJ1-5; D not certain. Deletions cut 1 base from V and 3 bases from J, with 7 bases between. Germline V gene data show CDR1 as MGHRA and CDR2 as YSYEKL. The CDR3 contains 14 residues. The CDR3 is CASSQAQINQPQHF. CDR3 nucleotide sequence: TGCGCCAGCAGCCAAGCACAGATCAATCAGCCCCAGCATTTT.

V gene TRBV30 combines with J gene TRBJ2-1; D possibly corresponds to TRBD2 (5 bases). V was pared by 2 bases and J by 9 bases, with 17 bases between. Germline V lookup: CDR1 GTSNPN, CDR2 SVGIG (reference sequence). The CDR3 consists of 14 residues. The CDR3 here is CAWSKSSFGGEQFF. As DNA, the CDR3 is TGTGCCTGGAGTAAGTCTAGCTTCGGAGGTGAGCAGTTCTTC.

The chain links TRBV4-1 to TRBJ1-5; 10 nucleotides agree with TRBD1. This CDR3 contains 15 residues. Germline lookup yields CDR1 MGHRA and CDR2 YSYEKL. Trimming removed 5 bases from V and 6 bases from J; junction bases left unmatched: 7. This chain's CDR3 is CASSYNRQGAQPQHF. CDR3 nucleotides: TGCGCCAGCAGCTACAACCGACAGGGGGCTCAGCCCCAGCATTTT.

The chain links TRBV6-4 to TRBJ1-4; perhaps TRBD1 as D (5 bases). This CDR3 is built from 15 residues. Trimming removed 4 bases at V and 1 base at J, with 10 bases between. CDR1 and CDR2 (germline): MRHNA, SNTAGT. The CDR3 protein is CASSGGGETNEKLFF. The CDR3 region has the DNA TGTGCCAGCAGTGGTGGGGGGGAAACTAATGAAAAACTGTTTTTT.